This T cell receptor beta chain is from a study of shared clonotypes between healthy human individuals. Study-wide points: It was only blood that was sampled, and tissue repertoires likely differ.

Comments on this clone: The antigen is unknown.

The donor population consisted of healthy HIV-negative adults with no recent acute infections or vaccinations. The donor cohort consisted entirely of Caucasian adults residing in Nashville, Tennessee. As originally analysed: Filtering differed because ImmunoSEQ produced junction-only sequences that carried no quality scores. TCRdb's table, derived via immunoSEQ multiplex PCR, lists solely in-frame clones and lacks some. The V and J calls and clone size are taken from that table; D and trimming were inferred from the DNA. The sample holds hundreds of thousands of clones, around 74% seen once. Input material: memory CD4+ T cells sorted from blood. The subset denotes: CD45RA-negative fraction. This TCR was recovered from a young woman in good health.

For the CDR3, the DNA is TGTGCCAGCAGCCTTGGACAGAATAGCAATCAGCCCCAGCATTTT. It specifies CASSLGQNSNQPQHF. The chain links TRBV27 to TRBJ1-5; D is perhaps TRBD1 (6 bases). Trimming removed 6 bases at V and 0 bases at J, with 12 bases between. Germline CDR1 reads MNHEY; CDR2 reads SMNVEV (reference sequence). The CDR3 loop spans 15 amino acids.